This T cell receptor (beta chain) was sequenced in a study of T cell repertoires in cytomegalovirus infection. Study context: Through public TCR beta signatures, both CMV infection and matching HLA type were indicated. Study conclusions and caveats: The cumulative frequency of public TCR beta families identified carriers of CMV plus the relevant HLA. Predominance within the ex vivo response was attributable to HLA-C-restricted CMV-specific TCR beta clonotypes.

Trimming cost V 0 bases and J 5 bases; bases outside gene matches: 7. This CDR3 contains 17 residues. Germline CDR1 MNHEY, CDR2 SVGAGI. Using its own MiXCR run on the reads, TCRdb lists one record per CDR3 protein. Among roughly 150,000 distinct CDR3 sequences listed, 20% to 25% were seen once. This clonotype was found a few times. Its antigen is unidentified. The source was CD8+ T cells from cultured PBMCs, collected from culture after CMV antigen stimulation. The chain is built from TRBV6-5 and TRBJ2-1; TRBD1 matches at 10 bases. This clonotype was sampled from a human donor in good health (CMV status not recorded). Some clones in this sample may be carry-over from other donors' samples. This CDR3 is CASSYSFMGQGNNEQFF. In DNA form, the CDR3 reads TGTGCCAGCAGTTACTCGTTTATGGGACAGGGGAACAATGAGCAGTTCTTC.